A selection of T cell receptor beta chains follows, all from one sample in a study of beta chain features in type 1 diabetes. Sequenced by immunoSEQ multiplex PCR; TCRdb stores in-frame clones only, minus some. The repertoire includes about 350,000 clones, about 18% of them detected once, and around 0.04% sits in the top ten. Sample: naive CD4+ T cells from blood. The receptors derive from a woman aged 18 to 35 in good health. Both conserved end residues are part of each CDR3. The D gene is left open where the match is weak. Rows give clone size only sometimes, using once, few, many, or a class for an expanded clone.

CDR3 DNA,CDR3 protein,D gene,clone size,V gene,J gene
TGCGCCAGCAGCGTGACAGGGGGAACGGGAAACACCATATATTTT,CASSVTGGTGNTIYF,TRBD1,-,TRBV5-1,TRBJ1-3
TGTGCCAGCAGAGGGAGTTCCTACGAGCAGTACTTC,CASRGSSYEQYF,-,-,TRBV2,TRBJ2-7
TGTGCCTGGGTTACTAGCGGGACCAAAAACATTCAGTACTTC,CAWVTSGTKNIQYF,TRBD2,few,TRBV30,TRBJ2-4
TGCAGCGCAGTTTTACAGGGGAACACTGAAGCTTTCTTT,CSAVLQGNTEAFF,-,few,TRBV29-1,TRBJ1-1
TGTGCCAGCAGCCCCAGGACTAGCGGCACAGATACGCAGTATTTT,CASSPRTSGTDTQYF,TRBD2,few,TRBV9,TRBJ2-3
TGTGCCAGCAGTGAGGGTTGGGGGCAAGGCTACACCTTC,CASSEGWGQGYTF,-,few,TRBV6-1,TRBJ1-2
TGCGCCAGCAGCCAAGTTTCAGGGACTGAAGCTTTCTTT,CASSQVSGTEAFF,-,few,TRBV4-1,TRBJ1-1
TGCGCCAGCAGCCAAGATTGGCAGATGAACACTGAAGCTTTCTTT,CASSQDWQMNTEAFF,-,few,TRBV4-1,TRBJ1-1
TGCGCCAGCAGCTTGAGCGCGGTCCGTAGCGAGCAGTACTTC,CASSLSAVRSEQYF,-,few,TRBV5-1,TRBJ2-7
TGTGCCAGTAATGGGGGTGGGACAGGTCCTCATCAGCCCCAGCATTTT,CASNGGGTGPHQPQHF,TRBD1,few,TRBV19,TRBJ1-5
TGTGCCAGCAGCTCCCAGGGACTCAAGGGAACGATCAATGAGCAGTTCTTC,CASSSQGLKGTINEQFF,-,-,TRBV7-8,TRBJ2-1
TGTGCCACCCAGACAGGGGGTGAGGAAAAACTGTTTTTT,CATQTGGEEKLFF,TRBD1,-,TRBV15,TRBJ1-4
TGTGCCAGCAGTACCCCCGGGACAGGGACTTCCAATGGCTACACCTTC,CASSTPGTGTSNGYTF,TRBD1,few,TRBV25-1,TRBJ1-2